The 12 T cell receptor beta chains below come from one sample, sequenced in a study of blood T cell repertoires in COVID-19. Sequenced by immunoSEQ multiplex PCR; TCRdb stores in-frame clones only, minus some. The sample consists of under 250,000 clones, 80% of them appearing once. What was sequenced was peripheral blood. Source of these receptors: a human donor in a cohort sampled during active COVID-19.

This clone showed up many times. The chain links TRBV28 to TRBJ1-2; D might be TRBD1 (5 bases). V was shortened by 10 bases and J by 3 bases, with 12 bases between the two germline ends. Germline assignment: CDR1 MDHEN and CDR2 SYDVKM. The CDR3 is 12 residues long. This chain's CDR3 is CATIRDDYGYTF. Written as DNA, the CDR3 is TGTGCCACCATCAGGGATGACTATGGCTACACCTTC.

This clone was picked up a small number of times. The chain uses TRBV5-5 and TRBJ1-5; D is undetermined. Trimming cost V 1 base and J 3 bases, with 11 bases left between them. Germline CDR1 is SGHKS and CDR2 is YYEKEE (reference sequence). This CDR3 comprises 15 residues. The CDR3 reads CASSLMFGFNQPQHF. CDR3 nucleotide sequence: TGTGCCAGCAGCTTGATGTTCGGTTTCAATCAGCCCCAGCATTTT.

This chain links TRBV5-4 with TRBJ2-1; TRBD2 might be the D (6 bases). Per germline, CDR1 SGHNT and CDR2 YYREEE (reference sequence). V shed 3 bases and J shed 6 bases, with 10 bases lying between them. CDR3 length: 13 residues. This CDR3 reads CASSWGLTNEQFF. For the CDR3, the DNA is TGTGCCAGCAGCTGGGGACTTACCAATGAGCAGTTCTTC.

As DNA, the CDR3 is TGTGCCAGCAGTTTGAAAACAGGGGGCGCTTACGAGCAGTACTTC. Translation gives CASSLKTGGAYEQYF. The gene calls are TRBV28 and TRBJ2-7; 9 positions agree with TRBD1. V was pared by 3 bases and J by 4 bases, with 7 bases of the junction left unmatched. The germline V gene encodes CDR1 MDHEN and CDR2 SYDVKM. The CDR3 runs to 15 residues. The full variable domain, completed using reference TRBV28 and TRBJ2-7, is DVKVTQSSRYLVKRTGEKVFLECVQDMDHENMFWYRQDPGLGLRLIYFSYDVKMKEKGDIPEGYSVSREKKERFSLILESASTNQTSMYLCASSLKTGGAYEQYFGPGTRLTVT.

The CDR3 DNA is TGTGCCAGCACGCGTGTTTTAATGGGCAGCACAGATACGCAGTATTTT. Its translation is CASTRVLMGSTDTQYF. This chain joins TRBV2 and TRBJ2-3; D is unclear. The germline V and J ends were trimmed by 7 bases and 0 bases, with 17 bases remaining between them. The CDR3 has 16 residues. Germline CDR1 reads SNHLY; CDR2 reads FYNNEI.

The J gene is TRBJ1-1, the V gene TRBV6-2 or TRBV6-3; 7 bases are a match to TRBD1. The CDR3 covers 15 residues. J was trimmed by 5 bases and V by 5 bases; bases with no gene match: 11. Germline CDR1 is MNHEY and CDR2 is SVGEGT. CDR3 bases: TGTGCCAGCAGTACCGCTCAACAGGGGAGAACTGAAGCTTTCTTT. Residues: CASSTAQQGRTEAFF.

V is TRBV7-9 and J is TRBJ2-7, with TRBD1 as a possible D gene (6 bases). Trimming left V 3 bases short and J 5 bases short, with 14 bases between. This CDR3 is built from 14 residues. Germline CDR1 is SEHNR and CDR2 is FQNEAQ (reference sequence). The CDR3 protein is CASSFWDKPDEQYF. CDR3 bases: TGTGCCAGCAGCTTTTGGGACAAACCGGACGAGCAGTACTTC.

This chain uses TRBV9 with TRBJ2-4; 8 nucleotides match TRBD1. The germline V gene encodes CDR1 SGDLS and CDR2 YYNGEE. Trimming removed 3 bases from V and 6 bases from J; junction bases left unmatched: 5. The CDR3 contains 14 residues. CDR3 DNA sequence: TGTGCCAGCAGCGCCGGACAGGGAGTAAACATTCAGTACTTC. Translating gives CASSAGQGVNIQYF.

This sequence joins TRBV29-1 and TRBJ2-1; 7 nucleotides match TRBD1. The V segment lost 8 bases and the J segment 0 bases; nucleotides outside the gene matches: 7. CDR1 SQVTM and CDR2 ANQGSEA come from the germline V gene. This CDR3 has 14 residues. The CDR3 nucleotides read TGCAGCCTTTTTACAGGGGTCTCCTACAATGAGCAGTTCTTC. Residues: CSLFTGVSYNEQFF.

The chain links TRBV27 to TRBJ2-3; 9 bases match TRBD2. Trimming removed 3 bases from V and 0 bases from J; junction bases left unmatched: 10. This CDR3 is built from 18 residues. The germline V gene encodes CDR1 MNHEY and CDR2 SMNVEV (reference sequence). In nucleotides, the CDR3 is TGTGCCAGCAGTTTGCTCACTAGCGGGCTTACCAGCACAGATACGCAGTATTTT. Protein sequence: CASSLLTSGLTSTDTQYF.

This clone has a handful of counts. The chain links TRBV9 to TRBJ1-1, with TRBD1 matching over 7 bases. V lost 3 bases and J lost 3; bases outside the gene matches: 5. CDR3 length equals 14 residues. The germline CDR1 and CDR2 sequences are SGDLS and YYNGEE. The CDR3 nucleotides read TGTGCCAGCAGCGCGCACAGGGGCGACACTGAAGCTTTCTTT. Translated: CASSAHRGDTEAFF.

This rearrangement joins TRBV6-5 to TRBJ1-5, with D unclear. With 6 bases removed from V and 1 base from J, the gap between germline ends came to 13 bases. The CDR3 has 15 residues. The V gene's germline CDR1 is MNHEY and CDR2 SVGAGI. The CDR3 protein is CASRGVLDSNQPQHF. The CDR3 coding sequence is TGTGCCAGCAGGGGAGTACTCGACAGCAATCAGCCCCAGCATTTT.